In this sample, the clone carrying this TCR beta chain turned up many times. These data come from a study of blood T cells in healthy people across ages. A J-beta primer mix and a sample-barcoded 5' primer were used in a second PCR of about 7 to 12 cycles. In TCRdb, the 5' RACE reads were re-called with MiXCR into one record per CDR3 protein. The sample has more than 750,000 distinct CDR3 sequences; about 29% are singletons. V was trimmed by 6 bases and J by 1 base, leaving 12 bases between them. The CDR3 has 14 amino acids. The germline V gene encodes CDR1 MNHEY and CDR2 SVGEGT. These records were also assigned to another study, of T cells of mothers and their children. That source adds: Three healthy Caucasian mothers and their six children were the donors.

This receptor was obtained from a middle-aged woman in good health. Sequenced material: blood. The rearrangement joins TRBV6-2 or TRBV6-3 to TRBJ1-1; tentative D call: TRBD1 (5 bases). The CDR3 reads CASSDGTGNTEAFF. The CDR3 DNA reads TGTGCCAGCAGCGACGGGACGGGGAACACTGAAGCTTTCTTT.